This TCR beta chain was recovered during a study of blood T cell repertoires in COVID-19. In the study overall: The origin of the acute and convalescent COVID-19 samples was the United States, Italy and Spain.

Authors' processing steps: Amplification of reference gene primers was used by the study to estimate nucleated cell counts. Assay used: immunoSEQ multiplex PCR; TCRdb lists only in-frame clones, some missing. From that table come the V and J calls and clone size; the DNA was used to work out D and trimming. The table has 400,000 or so clones, about 89% seen once. Ages ranged from about 18 to 100 years, with residence in under 25 US areas. This CDR3 comprises 15 residues. V lost 1 base, J lost 4 bases, and 10 bases lay in between. In germline, CDR1 is SEHNR, CDR2 FQNEAQ (reference sequence). The sequenced material came from PBMCs or T cells enriched from blood (not recorded which). This sequence joins TRBV7-9 and TRBJ1-4, with D tentatively TRBD1 (5 bases). This TCR came from a man aged 35 to 55 in a cohort exposed to, infected with or recovered from COVID-19 (not recorded which). The CDR3 sequence is CASSLGQGYNEKLFF. Written as DNA, the CDR3 is TGTGCCAGCAGCTTAGGGCAGGGATATAATGAAAAACTGTTTTTT.